The 8 T cell receptor beta chains given below trace back to one sample, sequenced in a study of OX40 agonist ivuxolimab in advanced cancers. TCRdb's copy holds only in-frame clones and misses some; the assay was immunoSEQ multiplex PCR. This sample has about 73,000 clones, with 85% to 90% found just once. The sequences come from CD4+ or CD8+ T cells sorted from blood, collected in a trial of the OX40 agonist ivuxolimab. These receptors were collected from an adult with an advanced solid tumor such as melanoma, head and neck, liver or kidney cancer.

This clone showed up just a few times. The V gene is TRBV19, the J gene TRBJ1-2, with no clear D. Per germline, CDR1 LNHDA and CDR2 SQIVND (reference sequence). The germline V and J ends were trimmed by 0 bases and 2 bases, with 10 bases remaining between them. The CDR3 spans 15 residues. The CDR3 nucleotides read TGTGCCAGTAGTATAGATCCCCCCTTAAACTATGGCTACACCTTC. Translated: CASSIDPPLNYGYTF.

The rearrangement joins TRBV28 to TRBJ2-1; D might be TRBD1 or TRBD2, each matching 5 bases. Germline values: CDR1 MDHEN, CDR2 SYDVKM. This CDR3 is 17 amino acids long. With 6 bases removed from V and 2 bases from J, the gap between germline ends came to 20 bases. The CDR3 is CASSPGWAGLTYNEQFF. CDR3 coding DNA: TGTGCCAGCAGCCCGGGGTGGGCAGGGTTAACCTACAATGAGCAGTTCTTC.

The genes are TRBV11-2 and TRBJ1-1; the D is unclear. The length of the CDR3 is 13 residues. Between the trimmed V and J ends, which lost 2 bases and 7 bases, there was a span of 11 bases. CDR1 is SGHAT, CDR2 FQNNGV, per germline. The DNA of the CDR3 is TGTGCCAGCAGCTTAAATTTAGGCTTTGAAGCTTTCTTT. Its translation is CASSLNLGFEAFF.

The V and J genes are TRBV30 and TRBJ2-1; TRBD1 agrees at 10 bases. J was trimmed by 6 bases and V by 5 bases; bases with no gene match: 7. The CDR3 sequence is 14 residues long. The germline gives CDR1 GTSNPN, CDR2 SVGIG (reference sequence). In nucleotides, the CDR3 is TGTGCCTGGGACCGGACAGGGGGAAGCAATGAGCAGTTCTTC. Residues: CAWDRTGGSNEQFF.

V usage is TRBV6-6 and J usage is TRBJ2-3, with 7 nucleotides matching TRBD1. Germline assignment: CDR1 MNHNY and CDR2 SVGAGI (reference sequence). V lost 8 bases to trimming and J lost 4 bases; unmatched junction nucleotides: 9. The CDR3 is made up of 14 amino acids. CDR3 residues: CASGKTGIADTQYF. CDR3 nucleotides: TGTGCCAGCGGCAAGACAGGGATCGCAGATACGCAGTATTTT.

The CDR3 DNA reads TGTGCCAGCACCCCAAGCTGGACGGACTCTGCTTCCACAGATACGCAGTATTTT. Protein product: CASTPSWTDSASTDTQYF. The chain combines TRBV25-1 with TRBJ2-3, with D possibly TRBD2 on 5 matching bases. Germline values: CDR1 MGHDK, CDR2 SYGVNS. The CDR3 spans 18 residues. V lost 7 bases to trimming and J lost 2 bases, with 25 bases between them.

The rearrangement uses TRBV5-1 and TRBJ2-5; D not certain. Germline V gene lookup returns CDR1 SGHRS and CDR2 YFSETQ. This CDR3 is 12 amino acids long. Trimming took 2 bases from V and 2 from J, leaving 4 bases between them. CDR3 loop: CASSLAQETQYF. The CDR3 bases are TGCGCCAGCAGCTTAGCGCAAGAGACCCAGTACTTC.

The V gene is TRBV2, the J gene TRBJ2-1; D may be TRBD1 or TRBD2 (6 bases each). Per germline, CDR1 SNHLY and CDR2 FYNNEI. This CDR3 has 13 residues. V gave up 7 bases and J gave up 7 bases, with 14 bases separating them. As DNA, the CDR3 is TGTGCCAGCACCCTACAAGGGGGGAATGAGCAGTTCTTC. This sequence encodes CASTLQGGNEQFF.